These 20 T cell receptor beta chains were sequenced from one sample in a study of blood T cells in healthy people across ages. Sample-barcoded 5' priming and a J-beta primer mix drove a second PCR of 7 to 11 cycles. TCRdb itself ran the 5' RACE reads through MiXCR, one entry per CDR3 protein. The repertoire includes hundreds of thousands of distinct CDR3 sequences, about 51% of them detected once, and approximately 12% sits in the top ten. The sample comprised blood. All receptors derive from a woman of 80 years or more in good health.

V is TRBV2 and J is TRBJ2-3, with D possibly TRBD2 on 6 matching bases. The CDR3 is made up of 14 amino acids. The V gene's germline CDR1 is SNHLY and CDR2 FYNNEI. Trimming shortened V by 6 bases and J by 5 bases, and 15 bases separated the two germline ends. The CDR3 coding sequence is TGTGCCAGCAGAGAAAGCGGGCTGGGAGATACGCAGTATTTT. It yields the protein CASRESGLGDTQYF.

CDR3 in amino acids: CASRESYQPQHF. The CDR3 nucleotides read TGTGCCAGCAGGGAGAGCTATCAGCCCCAGCATTTT. The rearrangement links TRBV28 to TRBJ1-5; unclear D gene. The CDR3 has 12 amino acids. Germline CDR1 and CDR2: MDHEN and SYDVKM. Trimming left V 6 bases short and J 5 bases short, with 8 bases between.

In the case of this clonotype: One junction end does not reproduce the germline sequence, and a read error may be involved. The chain couples TRBV4-3 to TRBJ2-1; D could derive from TRBD1 or TRBD2 (5 bases each). This CDR3 is built from 15 residues. Per germline, CDR1 LGHNA and CDR2 YSLEER. CDR3 sequence reads: CTSGQDGNRMNEQFF. In nucleotides, the CDR3 is TGCACCAGCGGCCAAGATGGGAACAGGATGAATGAGCAGTTCTTC.

Only a few counts were recorded for this clonotype. The V gene is TRBV3-1, the J gene TRBJ2-7; 14 nucleotides align to TRBD2. The J segment lost 7 bases and the V segment lost 3 bases, leaving 11 bases of the junction unmatched. CDR3 length equals 17 residues. Per germline, CDR1 LGHDT and CDR2 YNNKEL (reference sequence). Written as DNA, the CDR3 is TGTGCCAGCAGCCAGTGGACTAGCGGGAGGACTAGTTGTGAGCAGTACTTC. Its translation is CASSQWTSGRTSCEQYF.

This chain links TRBV4-3 with TRBJ1-6; 8 bases match TRBD1. Losses at the gene ends were 2 bases for V and 10 bases for J; bases not matched to a gene: 13. The CDR3 sequence is 17 residues long. Per the germline V gene, CDR1 is LGHNA and CDR2 is YSLEER. The chain's CDR3 is CASSQPSTGGFESPLHF. Written as DNA, the CDR3 is TGCGCCAGCAGCCAACCCTCCACAGGGGGATTTGAGTCACCCCTCCACTTT.

V is TRBV6-5 and J is TRBJ2-3; either TRBD1 or TRBD2 may supply D (5 bases each). There are 13 residues in the CDR3. Trimming left V 11 bases short and J 1 base short, with 13 bases between. Germline CDR1 is MNHEY and CDR2 is SVGAGI. The CDR3 protein is CAGHGACTDTQYF. In DNA form, the CDR3 reads TGTGCCGGTCACGGGGCATGCACAGATACGCAGTATTTT.

This clonotype was observed many times. CDR3 DNA sequence: TGTGCCAGCACTGGCAGGGGGGACGAGCAGTACTTC. Residues: CASTGRGDEQYF. This chain links TRBV12-3 or TRBV12-4 with TRBJ2-7; weak D call: TRBD1 (7 bases). CDR3 size: 12 residues. V shed 7 bases and J shed 5 bases, with 12 bases lying between them.

A note on this clonotype: A much larger clone lies one base from this, so it may be a read error. The chain links TRBV12-3 or TRBV12-4 to TRBJ2-1, with 7 bases that match TRBD1. The CDR3 contains 16 residues. With V trimmed by 1 base and J by 11 bases, 14 bases remained unmatched. CDR3 sequence: CASSLDRGRVGNKQFF. The CDR3 DNA follows: TGTGCCAGCAGTTTAGACAGGGGCAGGGTGGGTAATAAGCAGTTCTTC.

The rearrangement links TRBV6-5 to TRBJ2-3, with D maybe TRBD2 (6 bases). In germline, CDR1 is MNHEY, CDR2 SVGAGI. The CDR3 spans 14 residues. V gave up 2 bases and J gave up 4 bases, with 10 bases separating them. The CDR3 DNA reads as TGTGCCAGCAGTTACGCCAGGAGGGCAGATACGCAGTATTTT. This encodes CASSYARRADTQYF.

This sequence joins TRBV5-1 and TRBJ2-5; the match to TRBD1 covers 8 bases. Judging by the DNA end, TRBJ2-7 fits better; the J call may be wrong. This CDR3 comprises 14 residues. Per the germline V gene, CDR1 is SGHRS and CDR2 is YFSETQ. The CDR3 bases are TGCGCCAGCAGCATTCCAGGGGGCGGCTACGAGCAGTACTTC. It yields the protein CASSIPGGGYEQYF.

The rearrangement joins TRBV9 to TRBJ2-7; 9 nucleotides align to TRBD2. TRBJ2-5 explains the end of the DNA better; the J call may be wrong. The CDR3 contains 14 residues. Germline CDR1 SGDLS, CDR2 YYNGEE. The CDR3 loop reads CASSISGGGETQYF. CDR3 coding DNA: TGTGCCAGCAGCATTAGCGGGGGCGGGGAGACCCAGTACTTC.

A word on this clonotype: A read error may be the cause here, since a much bigger clone is one base away. The genes are TRBV5-1 and TRBJ1-6; D gene uncertain. The V and J ends lost 6 bases and 10 bases respectively, with 17 bases between them. Germline V gene sequence: CDR1 SGHRS, CDR2 YFSETQ. The CDR3 is 14 residues long. CDR3 protein: CASNSENRFSPLHF. The CDR3 bases are TGCGCCAGCAACTCGGAGAACAGATTCTCACCCCTCCACTTT.

This clonotype was counted many times. V usage is TRBV18 and J usage is TRBJ2-3; no clear D gene. Trimming removed 2 bases from V and 2 bases from J, with 14 bases in between. The CDR3 covers 16 residues. In germline, CDR1 is KGHSH, CDR2 LQKENI. The CDR3 DNA reads as TGTGCCAGCTCACCAATGGGTGGGCAACTCACAGATACGCAGTATTTT. Its translation: CASSPMGGQLTDTQYF.

For the CDR3, the DNA is TGCAGTGCTAGAGTAACAGGGGGACTCGGTGAAAAACTGTTTTTT. Translating gives CSARVTGGLGEKLFF. The genes are TRBV20-1 and TRBJ1-4; 8 bases fit TRBD1. The CDR3 totals 15 residues. V lost 1 base and J lost 7; bases outside the gene matches: 8. From germline, CDR1 is DFQATT and CDR2 SNEGSKA (reference sequence).

This chain joins TRBV30 and TRBJ2-1; no reliable D call. CDR3 size: 13 residues. The germline gives CDR1 GTSNPN, CDR2 SVGIG (reference sequence). Deletions cut 4 bases from V and 9 bases from J, with 16 bases between. CDR3 nucleotide sequence: TGTGCCTGGAATGGCGACCTAACGGGTGAGCAGTTCTTC. It codes for CAWNGDLTGEQFF.

The chain uses TRBV2 and TRBJ2-1; the match to TRBD1 covers 7 bases. Germline loops: CDR1 SNHLY, CDR2 FYNNEI. The CDR3 contains 16 residues. V was clipped by 4 bases and J by 3 bases; unmatched bases: 9. The CDR3 nucleotides read TGTGCCAGCAGTGGAGGGGGCACAGGCGGCTACAATGAGCAGTTCTTC. The encoded protein is CASSGGGTGGYNEQFF. The full variable domain, completed using reference TRBV2 and TRBJ2-1, is EPEVTQTPSHQVTQMGQEVILRCVPISNHLYFYWYRQILGQKVEFLVSFYNNEISEKSEIFDDQFSVERPDGSNFTLKIRSTKLEDSAMYFCASSGGGTGGYNEQFFGPGTRLTVL.

The chain couples TRBV4-2 to TRBJ1-2; TRBD1 is a possible D gene (6 bases). With 2 bases removed from V and 7 bases from J, the gap between germline ends came to 26 bases. Germline CDR1 LGHNA, CDR2 YNFKEQ. This CDR3 comprises 18 residues. The CDR3 reads CASSQMLRGVRQDGGYTF. CDR3 nucleotides: TGTGCCAGCAGCCAAATGCTTCGTGGCGTCAGACAGGACGGTGGCTACACCTTC.

As concerns this clonotype: Possible read error: a much larger clone is one base away. This chain connects TRBV12-3 or TRBV12-4 to TRBJ2-1; 10 bases are shared with TRBD2. The end of the DNA aligns better with TRBJ2-7, so the J call may be wrong. The CDR3 sequence is 15 residues long. In DNA, the CDR3 is TGTGCCAGCAGTTTTGCAGCGGGGGGGTACCATGAGCAGTACTTC. Encoded protein: CASSFAAGGYHEQYF.

The rearrangement links TRBV12-3 or TRBV12-4 to TRBJ1-2; 8 bases are shared with TRBD1. Trimming removed 7 bases from V and 4 bases from J; junction bases left unmatched: 5. CDR3 size: 13 residues. This chain's CDR3 is CASTLGQAYGYTF. The CDR3 nucleotides read TGTGCCAGCACCCTGGGACAGGCCTATGGCTACACCTTC.

The chain links TRBV7-2 to TRBJ2-4; the D gene is possibly TRBD2 (6 bases). The J call may be wrong; the DNA end is better matched by TRBJ2-7. This CDR3 contains 15 residues. Germline CDR1 and CDR2: SGHTA and FQGNSA. In nucleotides, the CDR3 is TGTGCCAGCAGCTTTAAGTTGGGGGGATCTTACGAGCAGTACTTC. As protein: CASSFKLGGSYEQYF.